The T cell receptor beta chain described here comes from a study of blood T cell repertoires in COVID-19. Produced via immunoSEQ multiplex PCR; TCRdb's table is partial and in-frame only. This table has more than 200,000 clones, 80% appearing once. CDR1 and CDR2 from the germline V gene are LNHDA and SQIVND (reference sequence). The CDR3 totals 13 residues. The V end lost 7 bases, the J end lost 8 bases, and 14 bases lay between the germline ends. The sample was PBMCs or T cells enriched from blood (not recorded which). V gene TRBV19 combines with J gene TRBJ1-4, with D possibly TRBD1 on 5 matching bases. This receptor was taken from a woman aged 40 to 50 with acute COVID-19. CDR3 sequence reads: CASKIGGGEKLFF. The CDR3 nucleotides read TGTGCCAGTAAGATCGGGGGAGGAGAAAAACTGTTTTTT.